This TCR beta chain came from a study of T cells after yellow fever vaccination. Whole-study results and caveats: Only a small proportion of the clonotypes turned up in both the CD4 and the CD8 compartments, likely arising from convergent recombination.

5'RACE template switching added a universal primer site and UMIs to TCR cDNA. A single record per CDR3 protein comes from TCRdb applying MiXCR to the 5' RACE reads. The sample carries about 330,000 distinct CDR3 sequences, over 4% recorded once. This clonotype was counted between two and nine times. What it binds is not known. The CDR3 contains 17 residues. In germline, CDR1 is SGHRS, CDR2 YFSETQ. The V gene lost 0 bases and the J gene lost 2 bases, with 18 bases spanning the gap. The TCR comes from a man younger than 30 who received the YFV17D yellow fever vaccine. The specimen was PBMCs, collected 5 days after the yellow fever booster vaccination. The rearrangement joins TRBV5-1 to TRBJ2-7, with D possibly being TRBD1 (5 bases). The CDR3: CASSLVATGPGPYEQYF. The DNA for the CDR3 is TGCGCCAGCAGCTTGGTAGCAACAGGACCGGGTCCCTACGAGCAGTACTTC.